These 13 T cell receptor beta chains came from one sample sequenced in a study of T cells of healthy individuals (dated by TCRdb to between 2018 and 2020). The method behind the library was 5' RACE. The sample was run on an Illumina MiSeq. The public sequencing data were trimmed at Q25 with fastp and processed into clonotypes with MiXCR by TCRdb, which kept only in-frame beta chains. Each entry is one CDR3 protein sequence, shown with its most common DNA and genes. The sample table holds some 100,000 distinct CDR3 sequences, of which 15% to 20% were seen once. Of the sample, 6% to 8% is held by the ten largest clones. All receptors come from a human donor in good health.

This clonotype was picked up many times. This rearrangement joins TRBV20-1 to TRBJ1-5; D is perhaps TRBD1 (6 bases). The CDR3 contains 15 residues. V lost 3 bases and J lost 5, with 17 bases in between. Germline loops: CDR1 DFQATT, CDR2 SNEGSKA (reference sequence). CDR3 amino acids: CSASRAGQPDQPQHF. The CDR3 DNA follows: TGCAGTGCTAGTCGCGCAGGACAGCCGGATCAGCCCCAGCATTTT.

The chain joins TRBV4-1 to TRBJ1-5, with no clear D. The CDR3 sequence is 16 residues long. Deletions cut 6 bases from V and 4 bases from J, with 19 bases between. The germline V gene encodes CDR1 MGHRA and CDR2 YSYEKL. CDR3 nucleotides: TGCGCCAGCAGGAGGATAGATGGCCGCGGAAATCAGCCCCAGCATTTT. This encodes CASRRIDGRGNQPQHF.

This clonotype was observed a handful of times. The V call is TRBV28, the J call TRBJ1-5, with D tentatively TRBD1 (5 bases). Trimming removed 6 bases from V and 3 bases from J, with 18 bases in between. Germline loops: CDR1 MDHEN, CDR2 SYDVKM. The CDR3 length is 16 residues. The CDR3 bases are TGTGCCAGCAGCCATTATCCGGGACGCTCCAATCAGCCCCAGCATTTT. It specifies CASSHYPGRSNQPQHF. Based on the CDR3 plus reference TRBV28 and TRBJ1-5, the full variable domain is DVKVTQSSRYLVKRTGEKVFLECVQDMDHENMFWYRQDPGLGLRLIYFSYDVKMKEKGDIPEGYSVSREKKERFSLILESASTNQTSMYLCASSHYPGRSNQPQHFGDGTRLSIL.

This chain links TRBV18 with TRBJ2-2; 8 positions agree with TRBD2. Germline V gene sequence: CDR1 KGHSH, CDR2 LQKENI. Trimming cost V 2 bases and J 5 bases; bases outside gene matches: 7. The CDR3 is made up of 16 amino acids. The CDR3 coding sequence is TGTGCCAGCTCACCAGAGGGTAGCGGGGCGACCGGGGAGCTGTTTTTT. Protein product: CASSPEGSGATGELFF.

This clonotype was recorded many times. CDR3 coding DNA: TGTGCCAGCAGCTTGCCCGGGACAGGGGGCGAAGCTTTCTTT. It specifies CASSLPGTGGEAFF. V and J are TRBV5-6 and TRBJ1-1; 12 nucleotides line up with TRBD1. Germline CDR1 and CDR2: SGHDT and YYEEEE. V gave up 1 base and J gave up 8 bases; unmatched junction bases: 3. CDR3 length: 14 amino acids.

This clonotype came up a few times. The V call is TRBV11-2, the J call TRBJ2-7; TRBD2 aligns across 7 bases. This CDR3 region has 18 residues. Germline assignment: CDR1 SGHAT and CDR2 FQNNGV. Trimming cost V 5 bases and J 2 bases; bases outside gene matches: 18. CDR3 region: CASSLKLKRGLPTYEQYF. The CDR3 DNA reads TGTGCCAGCAGCCTCAAGCTTAAGCGGGGACTCCCAACCTACGAGCAGTACTTC.

This clonotype was picked up many times. The chain is built from TRBV20-1 and TRBJ1-6; D is ambiguous. The germline V gene encodes CDR1 DFQATT and CDR2 SNEGSKA (reference sequence). V was clipped by 1 base and J by 6 bases, with 13 bases between them. The CDR3 has 15 amino acids. CDR3 sequence (DNA): TGCAGTGCTAGAGCATGGCAGGTGATTAATTCACCCCTCCACTTT. Its protein product is CSARAWQVINSPLHF.

This chain joins TRBV20-1 and TRBJ1-5, with a tentative D call TRBD1 (5 bases). The germline V gene encodes CDR1 DFQATT and CDR2 SNEGSKA (reference sequence). V was shortened by 6 bases and J by 7 bases, with 19 bases between the two germline ends. The CDR3 extends over 14 amino acids. The CDR3 DNA sequence: TGCAGTGCCCGGGACGGGGGGAAATCACAGCCCCAGCATTTT. Amino acid sequence: CSARDGGKSQPQHF.

This clonotype was observed at least ten times. V is TRBV21-1 and J is TRBJ2-1; the table names TRBD1, a call not compared with the DNA. TRBV21-1 corresponds to a pseudogene. This CDR3 spans 14 amino acids. The CDR3 region is CASSNLDRDNEQFF. CDR3 DNA: TGTGCCAGCAGCAACCTGGACAGGGACAATGAGCAGTTCTTC.

This chain links TRBV14 with TRBJ1-3; D not resolved. V was shortened by 0 bases and J by 8 bases, with 8 bases between the two germline ends. Germline loops: CDR1 SGHDN, CDR2 FVKESK. The CDR3 length is 13 residues. CDR3 residues: CASSQEAGDTIYF. CDR3 bases: TGTGCCAGCAGCCAAGAGGCCGGGGACACCATATATTTT.

In its sample, this clonotype was seen a few times. The rearrangement links TRBV14 to TRBJ2-3; D not resolved. Germline V gives CDR1 SGHDN, CDR2 FVKESK. Trimming took off 4 bases at V and 4 bases at J, with 9 bases between the two ends. CDR3 length equals 13 residues. CDR3 loop: CASSRGRADTQYF. The CDR3 region has the DNA TGTGCCAGCAGCCGTGGACGCGCAGATACGCAGTATTTT.

This chain links TRBV5-1 with TRBJ2-2; no clear D gene. This CDR3 is built from 15 residues. V was clipped by 0 bases and J by 0 bases, with 6 bases between them. Germline assignment: CDR1 SGHRS and CDR2 YFSETQ. CDR3 sequence (DNA): TGCGCCAGCAGCTTGGAGCCAGCGAACACCGGGGAGCTGTTTTTT. Translating it yields CASSLEPANTGELFF.

This clonotype was counted at least ten times. The rearrangement links TRBV5-1 to TRBJ1-1; D perhaps matches TRBD1 (5 bases). The CDR3 extends over 15 amino acids. Trimming took off 0 bases at V and 4 bases at J, with 13 bases between the two ends. Germline CDR1 and CDR2: SGHRS and YFSETQ. CDR3 sequence reads: CASSLAAGRGTEAFF. In DNA, the CDR3 is TGCGCCAGCAGCTTGGCCGCGGGACGGGGCACTGAAGCTTTCTTT.